These 2 T cell receptor beta chains came from one sample sequenced in a study of cytotoxic CD8 clonotypes in ibrutinib-treated CLL. The data were produced by immunoSEQ multiplex PCR, yet TCRdb's version contains in-frame clones alone and is incomplete. The sample carries fewer than 90,000 clones, 70% to 90% recorded once. Here the sequenced sample was PBMCs, taken before ibrutinib treatment. The source is a human donor with chronic lymphocytic leukemia.

The chain combines TRBV9 with TRBJ1-2; D gene uncertain. The CDR3 is 12 residues long. V lost 4 bases, J lost 7 bases, and 11 bases lay in between. Germline V gives CDR1 SGDLS, CDR2 YYNGEE. The CDR3 loop reads CASSLMEGGYTF. CDR3 bases: TGTGCCAGCAGCCTCATGGAGGGTGGCTACACCTTC.

V gene TRBV11-3 combines with J gene TRBJ2-7; 8 nucleotides agree with TRBD1. V dropped 5 bases and J dropped 3; count of bases not matched to a gene: 9. This CDR3 region has 15 residues. Germline V lookup: CDR1 SGHNT, CDR2 YENEEA. In nucleotides, the CDR3 is TGTGCCAGCAGCCGGACAGGGCATGGGTACTACGAGCAGTACTTC. This sequence encodes CASSRTGHGYYEQYF.